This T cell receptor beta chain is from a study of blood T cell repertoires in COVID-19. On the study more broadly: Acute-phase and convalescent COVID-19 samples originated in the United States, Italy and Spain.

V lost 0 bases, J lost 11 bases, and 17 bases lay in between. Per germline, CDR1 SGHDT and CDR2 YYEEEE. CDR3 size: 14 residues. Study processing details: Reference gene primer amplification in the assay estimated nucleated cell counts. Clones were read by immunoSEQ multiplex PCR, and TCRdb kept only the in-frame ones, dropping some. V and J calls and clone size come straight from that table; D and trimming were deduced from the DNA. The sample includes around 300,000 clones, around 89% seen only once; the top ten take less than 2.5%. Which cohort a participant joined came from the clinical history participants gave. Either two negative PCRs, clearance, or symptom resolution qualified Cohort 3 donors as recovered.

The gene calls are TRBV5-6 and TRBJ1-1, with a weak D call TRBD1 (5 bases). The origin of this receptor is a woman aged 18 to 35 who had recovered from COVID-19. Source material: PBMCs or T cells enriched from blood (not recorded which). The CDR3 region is CASSLGIDPGWAFF. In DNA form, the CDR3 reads TGTGCCAGCAGCTTGGGGATAGACCCAGGGTGGGCTTTCTTT. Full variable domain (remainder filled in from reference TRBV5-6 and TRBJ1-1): DAGVTQSPTHLIKTRGQQVTLRCSPKSGHDTVSWYQQALGQGPQFIFQYYEEEERQRGNFPDRFSGHQFPNYSSELNVNALLLGDSALYLCASSLGIDPGWAFFGQGTRLTVV.